The 5 T cell receptor beta chains in this list originate from one sample, sequenced in a study of tissue T cells after allogeneic stem cell transplantation. TCRdb's copy holds only in-frame clones and misses some; the assay was immunoSEQ multiplex PCR. The table lists about 48,000 clones, less than 75% of them singletons. The sequencing sample was made of sorted cells pooled from one or two spleens. These receptors were obtained from a pool of C57BL/6 mice in good health.

As concerns this clone: Mouse gene names and germline throughout. The sequenced fragment ends 1 residue before the CDR3 boundary, so the rest is inferred from the germline J gene. The chain uses TRBV13-1 and TRBJ2-3; 9 positions agree with TRBD2. The length of the CDR3 is 13 residues. The germline CDR1 and CDR2 sequences are NSHNY and SYGAGN. Unmatched junction bases numbered 2, after V lost 3 bases and J lost 6 bases. CDR3 loop: CASSGGTGETLYF. The CDR3 DNA, read in part, is TGTGCCAGCAGTGGGGGGACTGGGGAAACGCTGTAT.

Remarks on this clone: Gene names are the mouse ones. Coverage ceases 1 residue before the CDR3 finishes, and the germline J gene fills in the end. The same CDR3 can be traced to other DNA sequences in this sample. This chain links TRBV16 with TRBJ1-1; no definite D call. The V gene lost 0 bases and the J gene lost 8 bases, with 4 bases spanning the gap. Germline V gives CDR1 SGHSA, CDR2 FRNQAP. The CDR3 loop spans 11 amino acids. The DNA read from the CDR3 is TGTGCAAGCAGCTTAGACAGGGAAGTCTTC. Its translation: CASSLDREVF. The full CDR3 is CASSLDREVFF.

This clone showed up just a few times. The gene symbols are mouse symbols. The read ends 1 residue shy of where the CDR3 ends; the end is completed using the germline J gene. The genes are TRBV13-3 and TRBJ2-1; D not certain. V dropped 2 bases and J dropped 5 bases, with 2 bases sitting between them. This CDR3 has 11 amino acids. Germline CDR1 reads NNHDY; CDR2 reads SYVADS. The DNA read from the CDR3 is TGTGCCAGCAGTGACGATGCTGAGCAGTTC. Translating gives CASSDDAEQF. The whole CDR3 sequence reads CASSDDAEQFF.

For this clone: Gene names denote mouse genes. The CDR3 end lies 1 residue beyond the end of the read and is filled in from the germline J gene. The genes are TRBV15 and TRBJ2-1; TRBD1 matches 9 bases. Germline CDR1 SGHND, CDR2 FRSKSL. The CDR3 runs 13 residues. V lost 3 bases to trimming and J lost 8 bases; unmatched junction nucleotides: 2. Incomplete CDR3 DNA: TGTGCCAGCAGTTTTGGGACAGGGTCTGAGCAGTTC. The encoded protein is CASSFGTGSEQF. Given in full, the CDR3 is CASSFGTGSEQFF.

With respect to this clone: Mouse germline and gene names are used. The CDR3 is cut off 1 residue early in the read; its end comes from the germline J gene. This sample also contains other DNA sequences that code for the same CDR3. The rearrangement links TRBV13-2 to TRBJ2-1, with TRBD2 as a possible D gene (6 bases). The CDR3 length is 15 residues. CDR1 is NNHNN, CDR2 SYGAGS, per germline (reference sequence). V lost 0 bases and J lost 1, with 8 bases in between. CDR3 DNA (partial): TGTGCCAGCGGTGATGCTTGGGGGAACTATGCTGAGCAGTTC. Translating it yields CASGDAWGNYAEQF. The complete CDR3 sequence is CASGDAWGNYAEQFF.